The sequence of this T cell receptor (beta chain) was determined in a study of T cell responses to AZD1222 COVID-19 vaccine. In the study overall: The analysis combined second doses at about 4 or about 12 weeks.

Study results and caveats: Two AZD1222 doses significantly raised spike-specific TCR breadth and depth over controls. Reports indicate that nearly half of spike-specific TCRs are directed at unmutated variant regions. It should be noted that donors were predominantly white British and more often female, and clonal diversity was possibly underestimated.

Sequencing used immunoSEQ multiplex PCR; TCRdb keeps in-frame clones, though not all of them. Among about 180,000 clones listed, about 91% were seen once. CDR1 is LGHNA and CDR2 is YSLEER in the germline V gene. This CDR3 comprises 16 residues. V was pared by 4 bases and J by 1 base, with 14 bases between. A remark on this clone: Antigen specificity is unknown.

This specimen was peripheral blood, taken on day 0 of AZD1222 vaccination. V is TRBV4-3 and J is TRBJ1-5, with a possible D match to TRBD1 (6 bases). This clonotype was obtained from an adult in good health. The CDR3 region has the DNA TGCGCCAGCAGCCTCGACATAGGACAGAGCAATCAGCCCCAGCATTTT. As protein: CASSLDIGQSNQPQHF.